A single sample gave rise to the 14 T cell receptor beta chains below, sequenced in a study of blood T cell repertoires in COVID-19. The method was immunoSEQ multiplex PCR; TCRdb's version includes in-frame clones alone and lacks a portion of them. The sample holds about 400,000 clones, approximately 91% seen once. The specimen sequenced was PBMCs or T cells enriched from blood (not recorded which). Source of these receptors: a woman aged 40 to 55 with acute COVID-19.

The chain has TRBV25-1 and TRBJ1-2; 10 positions match TRBD1. The V gene end was trimmed by 5 bases and the J gene end by 14 bases; junction bases not matched to a gene: 11. Per the germline V gene, CDR1 is MGHDK and CDR2 is SYGVNS. The CDR3 consists of 13 residues. The CDR3 nucleotides read TGTGCCAGCAGTAGGACAGGGGGGAATGTGGAGACCTTC. Amino acids: CASSRTGGNVETF.

CDR3 coding DNA: TGCGCCAGCAGTGGAGGGCAGTCAGTTGGCAATGAGCAGTTCTTC. It codes for CASSGGQSVGNEQFF. V usage is TRBV10-1 and J usage is TRBJ2-1, with D perhaps TRBD2 (5 bases). The CDR3 covers 15 residues. Germline V gene data show CDR1 as WNHNN and CDR2 as SYGVQD (reference sequence). V was cut by 4 bases and J by 6 bases, with 16 bases left in between.

This chain joins TRBV5-8 and TRBJ2-7; 7 bases are shared with TRBD1. The CDR3 is 14 residues long. V was pared by 4 bases and J by 0 bases, with 4 bases of the junction left unmatched. Germline CDR1 is SGHTS and CDR2 is YDEGEE. The CDR3 is CASSADRSSYEQYF. In DNA form, the CDR3 reads TGTGCCAGCAGCGCGGACAGGAGCTCCTACGAGCAGTACTTC.

This chain connects TRBV5-8 to TRBJ2-5, with 14 bases lining up with TRBD2. The CDR3 runs 15 residues. CDR1 SGHTS and CDR2 YDEGEE come from the germline V gene. V lost 4 bases, J lost 4 bases, and 3 bases stayed unmatched. The chain's CDR3 is CASSGGTSGGETQYF. CDR3 in DNA: TGTGCCAGCAGCGGAGGGACTAGCGGGGGAGAGACCCAGTACTTC.

The V gene is TRBV3-1 (or the pseudogene TRBV3-2), the J gene TRBJ1-4, with 7 nucleotides matching TRBD1. After removal of 1 base from V and 7 bases from J, the junction contained 12 bases not matched to a gene. There are 17 residues in the CDR3. From germline, CDR1 is LGHDT and CDR2 YNNKEL (reference sequence). The CDR3 DNA reads TGTGCCAGCAGCCAAGGGAGGGGACAGATAAGTGGTGAAAAACTGTTTTTT. This gives the protein CASSQGRGQISGEKLFF.

This clone came up once. The gene calls are TRBV7-9 and TRBJ1-4; D is unresolved. CDR1 is SEHNR, CDR2 FQNEAQ, per germline (reference sequence). The CDR3 is 14 residues long. V lost 2 bases to trimming and J lost 10 bases, with 14 bases between them. The CDR3 region has the DNA TGTGCCAGCAGCTTAAAAGGTGTAGAGGGAAAACTGTTTTTT. Its translation: CASSLKGVEGKLFF. Full variable domain (rest looked up from reference TRBV7-9 and TRBJ1-4): DTGVSQNPRHKITKRGQNVTFRCDPISEHNRLYWYRQTLGQGPEFLTYFQNEAQLEKSRLLSDRFSAERPKGSFSTLEIQRTEQGDSAMYLCASSLKGVEGKLFFGSGTQLSVL.

The V call is TRBV20-1, the J call TRBJ1-1; unclear D gene. The germline V gene encodes CDR1 DFQATT and CDR2 SNEGSKA (reference sequence). V lost 3 bases and J 7 bases, leaving 6 bases between the germline ends. This CDR3 is 10 amino acids long. CDR3 in DNA: TGCAGTGCTAGTCCCAATGAAGCTTTCTTT. Its translation is CSASPNEAFF.

V is TRBV23-1 and J is TRBJ1-2; 9 bases line up with TRBD1. TRBV23-1 is an open reading frame whose function is uncertain. With V trimmed by 3 bases and J by 2 bases, 7 bases remained unmatched. This CDR3 has 16 amino acids. The chain's CDR3 is CASSHLGTGNNYGYTF. The CDR3, as DNA: TGCGCCAGCAGTCACCTAGGGACAGGGAACAACTATGGCTACACCTTC.

The chain combines TRBV6-5 with TRBJ1-2; D is possibly TRBD1 (6 bases). Germline lookup yields CDR1 MNHEY and CDR2 SVGAGI. The V end was cut by 11 bases, the J end by 8 bases, with 15 bases between. The CDR3 sequence is 11 residues long. The DNA of the CDR3 is TGTGCCGCAGGGGACATCGGCGGCTACACCTTC. It translates to CAAGDIGGYTF.

The rearrangement uses TRBV19 and TRBJ1-1; D gene unclear. Per germline, CDR1 LNHDA and CDR2 SQIVND (reference sequence). Trimming left V 3 bases short and J 0 bases short, with 11 bases between. The CDR3 loop spans 15 amino acids. In nucleotides, the CDR3 is TGTGCCAGTAGTATTACGTCGGGAATGAACACTGAAGCTTTCTTT. Protein: CASSITSGMNTEAFF.

The chain combines TRBV15 with TRBJ1-1, with a weak D call TRBD1 (6 bases). Deletions cut 4 bases from V and 4 bases from J, with 13 bases between. This CDR3 region has 14 residues. Per germline, CDR1 LNHNV and CDR2 YYDKDF (reference sequence). The CDR3 spells CATSKGGSATEAFF. CDR3 sequence (DNA): TGTGCCACCAGCAAGGGGGGGTCGGCCACTGAAGCTTTCTTT.

The rearrangement links TRBV7-9 to TRBJ1-2; the D is unclear. This CDR3 has 13 residues. Per germline, CDR1 SEHNR and CDR2 FQNEAQ (reference sequence). Between the trimmed V and J ends, which lost 1 base and 4 bases, there was a span of 7 bases. The CDR3 spells CASSLVVGYGYTF. The CDR3 coding sequence is TGTGCCAGCAGCTTAGTGGTCGGCTATGGCTACACCTTC.

The chain recombines TRBV12-3 or TRBV12-4 with TRBJ1-2; 7 nucleotides agree with TRBD1. The CDR3 consists of 13 residues. The ends lost 6 bases at V and 6 bases at J; junction bases unmatched: 7. The CDR3 DNA follows: TGTGCCAGCAGACCTGGGACAGCCGATGGCTACACCTTC. Translating gives CASRPGTADGYTF.

The rearrangement joins TRBV11-3 to TRBJ2-3; 9 bases align to TRBD2. The CDR3 runs 14 residues. Germline V lookup: CDR1 SGHNT, CDR2 YENEEA. V dropped 3 bases and J dropped 7; count of bases not matched to a gene: 5. Here the CDR3 reads CASSFASGVHTQYF. For the CDR3, the DNA is TGTGCCAGCAGCTTCGCTAGCGGGGTACATACGCAGTATTTT.